A selection of T cell receptor beta chains follows, all from one sample in a study of blood T cell repertoires in COVID-19. Sequenced by immunoSEQ multiplex PCR; TCRdb stores in-frame clones only, minus some. Here the sample spans 99,000 or so clones, about 89% being singletons. The specimen was peripheral blood. Receptor source: a human donor in a cohort sampled during active COVID-19. CDR3s include the opening cysteine and the closing phenylalanine or tryptophan. The D gene is left open where the match is weak. A row's size may be missing; if present it is once, few, many or a size class.

d_call j_call clone_size v_call cdr3_nt cdr3_aa
TRBD1 TRBJ1-4 once TRBV15 TGTGCCACCATGCCGGCTCCGGGACAGGGGAGTGAAAAACTGTTTTTT CATMPAPGQGSEKLFF
TRBD2 TRBJ2-7 few TRBV28 TGTGCCAGCAGTTTTCCCAGCGGGGACGAGCAGTACTTC CASSFPSGDEQYF
NA TRBJ2-3 NA TRBV5-4 TGTGCCAGCAGCTTATCTGTGGCGTCTAGAGGGGATACGCAGTATTTT CASSLSVASRGDTQYF
NA TRBJ1-5 NA TRBV7-2 TGTGCCAGCAGCAAGGGGGATCAGCCCCAGCATTTT CASSKGDQPQHF
TRBD2 TRBJ2-3 NA TRBV4-3 TGCGCCAGCAGCCAAGATCATAGCGGGGGGGCTCCGGCAGATACGCAGTATTTT CASSQDHSGGAPADTQYF
NA TRBJ1-2 NA TRBV27 TGTGCCAGCAGTTTCGGACAGAACTATGGCTACACCTTC CASSFGQNYGYTF
NA TRBJ1-4 NA TRBV27 TGTGCCAGCAGTTCATACCTTAATACAGGGACAACTAATGAAAAACTGTTTTTT CASSSYLNTGTTNEKLFF
NA TRBJ2-2 NA TRBV5-1 TGCGCCAGCAGCGCACAGGGTGGCGACACCGGGGAGCTGTTTTTT CASSAQGGDTGELFF
TRBD1 TRBJ1-6 NA TRBV7-9 TGTGCCAGCAGCGTCCAGGGGGGCTCACCCCTCCACTTT CASSVQGGSPLHF
TRBD1 TRBJ1-5 NA TRBV28 TGTGCCAGCAGTTTAGGACAGGGGGTTGCGCTGGATCAGCCCCAGCATTTT CASSLGQGVALDQPQHF
TRBD1 TRBJ1-4 NA TRBV7-2 TGTGCCAGCGGCAGAGCCGGGACAGGGTCTGAAAAACTGTTTTTT CASGRAGTGSEKLFF
NA TRBJ2-5 NA TRBV5-1 TGCGCCAGCAGCTTGGTGGAGGGAAGGCAGACCCAGTACTTC CASSLVEGRQTQYF
TRBD1 TRBJ1-4 NA TRBV9 TGTGCCAGCAGCGAACAGGGGGCGGTGGCTAATGAAAAACTGTTTTTT CASSEQGAVANEKLFF
TRBD2 TRBJ2-1 once TRBV28 TGCGCTGGGGGGGGGACTAGGACGGAGCAGTTCTTC CAGGGTRTEQFF
TRBD1 TRBJ2-7 NA TRBV5-1 TGCGCCAGCAGCTTGGGACAGGGTGCCTACGAGCAGTACTTC CASSLGQGAYEQYF
TRBD1 TRBJ1-2 NA TRBV28 TGTGCCAGCAGTTTAATTTCAGGGGGCCGAGACTACACCTTC CASSLISGGRDYTF
TRBD1 TRBJ1-1 NA TRBV9 TGTGCCAGCAGCCCGGGGACAGCGAACACTGAAGCTTTCTTT CASSPGTANTEAFF
TRBD1 TRBJ2-5 NA TRBV28 TGTGCCAGCAGTTTAGGACAGGGGGGGGAAGAGACCCAGTACTTC CASSLGQGGEETQYF
NA TRBJ2-3 NA TRBV24-1 TGTGCCACCAGTGACCCGGGACACATCACAGATACGCAGTATTTT CATSDPGHITDTQYF
TRBD1 TRBJ1-2 NA TRBV5-5 TGTGCCAGCAGCCGGACAGGGAATAACTATGGCTACACCTTC CASSRTGNNYGYTF
TRBD1 TRBJ1-1 NA TRBV5-6 TGTGCCAGCAGCCCTAGGACAGGGGCAGGGACTGAAGCTTTCTTT CASSPRTGAGTEAFF
NA TRBJ2-3 NA TRBV28 TGTGCCAGCAGTTTGCCCCAACGGGGAGCAGATACGCAGTATTTT CASSLPQRGADTQYF
TRBD1 TRBJ1-5 NA TRBV28 TGTGCCAGCAGCTCCGCAGGGGGCGCGGGCAATCAGCCCCAGCATTTT CASSSAGGAGNQPQHF
NA TRBJ1-5 NA TRBV6-5 TGTGCCAGTGTCAAGGGGGTGGGGTATCAGCCCCAGCATTTT CASVKGVGYQPQHF
TRBD1 TRBJ2-7 NA TRBV7-8 TGTGCCAGCAGCTCAGCCGGGACAGGGCACTACGAGCAGTACTTC CASSSAGTGHYEQYF
TRBD2 TRBJ2-1 NA TRBV6-5 TGTGCCAGCGGACTAGCGGGAGGGCTGGAGCAGTTCTTC CASGLAGGLEQFF
TRBD2 TRBJ2-7 NA TRBV5-6 TGTGCCAGCAGCTCTCCCCTGAGCGGGGAGATCTACGAGCAGTACTTC CASSSPLSGEIYEQYF
NA TRBJ2-3 NA TRBV10-3 TGTGCCATCAGTCCTCGGACCAGGGGTTCAGATACGCAGTATTTT CAISPRTRGSDTQYF
NA TRBJ1-3 once TRBV5-4 TGTGCCAGCAGCCCCTCACAGGGAACTGGAAACACCATATATTTT CASSPSQGTGNTIYF
TRBD1 TRBJ1-2 NA TRBV19 TGTGCCAGTAGTACCGCAAGGGGGCTTCATAACTATGGCTACACCTTC CASSTARGLHNYGYTF
TRBD2 TRBJ2-1 once TRBV24-1 TGTGCCACCAGTGGACCGAGCGGGAGGGCCAGCAATGAGCAGTTCTTC CATSGPSGRASNEQFF
TRBD1 TRBJ1-3 NA TRBV10-3 TGTGCCATCAGGGGGACAGGGAGTAGTCACACCATATATTTT CAIRGTGSSHTIYF
TRBD2 TRBJ2-3 NA TRBV25-1 TGTGCCAGCAGCAGCCCCGAGCGGGGGGGCACAGATACGCAGTATTTT CASSSPERGGTDTQYF
NA TRBJ2-7 NA TRBV18 TGTGCCAGCTCACCTAGACAGGTATCCTCCTACGAGCAGTACTTC CASSPRQVSSYEQYF
TRBD1 TRBJ1-3 NA TRBV9 TGTGCCAGCAGCGAACAGGGGATCTCTGGAAACACCATATATTTT CASSEQGISGNTIYF
NA TRBJ2-2 NA TRBV18 TGTGCCAGCTCACCACAGGTCCCAGGGCCTGCGAACACCGGGGAGCTGTTTTTT CASSPQVPGPANTGELFF
NA TRBJ1-4 once TRBV4-3 TGCGCCAGCAGCCAGGACCTAGGGGCAGGGGTTGGGGAAAAACTGTTTTTT CASSQDLGAGVGEKLFF
NA TRBJ2-1 NA TRBV12-3/TRBV12-4 TGTGCCGGTCACAGAACCTCCTACAATGAGCAGTTCTTC CAGHRTSYNEQFF
TRBD2 TRBJ2-3 NA TRBV4-2 TGTGCCAGCAGCCAAGAGATAAGGCTAGCGGGAGAGCATACGCAGTATTTT CASSQEIRLAGEHTQYF
NA TRBJ2-1 NA TRBV7-9 TGTGCCAGCAGCGAAAGTGGGGGGGCTAATGAGCAGTTCTTC CASSESGGANEQFF
NA TRBJ2-2 NA TRBV2 TGTGCCAGCAACCCCCGCAAGCCGAACACCGGGGAGCTGTTTTTT CASNPRKPNTGELFF